Listed here are 5 T cell receptor beta chains from one sample, sequenced in a study of OX40 agonist ivuxolimab in advanced cancers. The repertoire was sequenced with immunoSEQ multiplex PCR; TCRdb's copy has only in-frame clones and lacks some. The sample includes fewer than 100,000 clones, roughly 80% seen only once; the top ten take about 0.4%. Sequences were derived from CD4+ or CD8+ T cells sorted from blood, sampled in a trial of the OX40 agonist ivuxolimab. The receptor source for this set is an adult with an advanced solid tumor such as melanoma, head and neck, liver or kidney cancer.

The chain joins TRBV7-8 to TRBJ2-1; the D gene is possibly TRBD2 (6 bases). Germline V gene sequence: CDR1 SGHVS, CDR2 FQNEAQ. Trimming shortened V by 1 base and J by 8 bases, and 15 bases separated the two germline ends. The CDR3 is 15 amino acids. CDR3 region: CASSLDRRVYYEQFF. The CDR3 bases are TGTGCCAGCAGCTTAGATAGGAGGGTTTACTATGAGCAGTTCTTC.

The chain carries TRBV28 and TRBJ2-2, with D perhaps given as TRBD1 or TRBD2 (6 bases each). The CDR3 contains 17 residues. The germline V and J ends were trimmed by 4 bases and 0 bases, with 15 bases remaining between them. Germline lookup yields CDR1 MDHEN and CDR2 SYDVKM. The CDR3 protein is CASSSHLGGTNTGELFF. CDR3 nucleotide sequence: TGTGCCAGCAGTTCACATCTAGGGGGGACGAACACCGGGGAGCTGTTTTTT.

This clone was detected only once. The rearrangement joins TRBV28 to TRBJ1-4; 7 nucleotides agree with TRBD1. V lost 4 bases, J lost 2 bases, and 4 bases stayed unmatched. CDR3 length equals 15 residues. Germline V gives CDR1 MDHEN, CDR2 SYDVKM. DNA of the CDR3: TGTGCCAGCAGTTCAGGGGGAGGCACTAATGAAAAACTGTTTTTT. It specifies CASSSGGGTNEKLFF.

The gene calls are TRBV28 and TRBJ1-2; tentatively, D is TRBD1 (6 bases). CDR3 length equals 14 residues. Germline V gene data show CDR1 as MDHEN and CDR2 as SYDVKM. The V and J ends lost 4 bases and 7 bases respectively, with 16 bases between them. CDR3 coding DNA: TGTGCCAGCAGTTCACCGGACAGAATCGGTGGCTACACCTTC. This codes for CASSSPDRIGGYTF.

Here the CDR3 DNA reads TGTGCCAGCAGCCGAAGTCTTGGACAGGGCCCTGAAGCTTTCTTT. The encoded protein is CASSRSLGQGPEAFF. The V and J genes are TRBV14 and TRBJ1-1; TRBD1 matches at 8 bases. CDR1 is SGHDN, CDR2 FVKESK, per germline. This CDR3 region has 15 residues. V lost 4 bases to trimming and J lost 6 bases; unmatched junction nucleotides: 10.